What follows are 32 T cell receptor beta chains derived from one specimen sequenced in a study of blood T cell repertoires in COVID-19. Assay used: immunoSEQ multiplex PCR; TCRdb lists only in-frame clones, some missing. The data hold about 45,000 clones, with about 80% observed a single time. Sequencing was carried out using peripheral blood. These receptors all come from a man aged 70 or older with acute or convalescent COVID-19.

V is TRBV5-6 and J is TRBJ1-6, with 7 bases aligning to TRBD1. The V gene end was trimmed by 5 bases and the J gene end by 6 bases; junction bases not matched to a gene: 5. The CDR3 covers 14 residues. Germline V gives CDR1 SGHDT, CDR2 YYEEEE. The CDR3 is CASRPRQGNSPLHF. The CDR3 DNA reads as TGTGCCAGCAGACCTCGACAGGGTAATTCACCCCTCCACTTT. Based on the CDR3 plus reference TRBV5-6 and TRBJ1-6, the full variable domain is DAGVTQSPTHLIKTRGQQVTLRCSPKSGHDTVSWYQQALGQGPQFIFQYYEEEERQRGNFPDRFSGHQFPNYSSELNVNALLLGDSALYLCASRPRQGNSPLHFGNGTRLTVT.

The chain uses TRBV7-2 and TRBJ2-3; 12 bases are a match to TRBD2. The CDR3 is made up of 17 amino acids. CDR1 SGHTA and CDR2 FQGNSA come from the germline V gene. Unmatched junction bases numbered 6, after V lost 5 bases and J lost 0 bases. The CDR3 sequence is CASSSGLAGSSTDTQYF. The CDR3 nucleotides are TGTGCCAGCAGCAGCGGACTAGCGGGATCTAGCACAGATACGCAGTATTTT.

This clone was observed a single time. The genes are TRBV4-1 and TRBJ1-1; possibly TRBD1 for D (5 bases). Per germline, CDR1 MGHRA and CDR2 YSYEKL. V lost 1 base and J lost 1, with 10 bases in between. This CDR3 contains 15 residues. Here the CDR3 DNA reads TGCGCCAGCAGCCAAGTAGCGGGGCGGAACACTGAAGCTTTCTTT. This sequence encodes CASSQVAGRNTEAFF.

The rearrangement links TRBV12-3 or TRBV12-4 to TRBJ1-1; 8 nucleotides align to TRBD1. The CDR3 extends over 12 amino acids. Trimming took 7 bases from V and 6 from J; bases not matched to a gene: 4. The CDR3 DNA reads TGTGCCAGCACCACGGACAGGGCTGAAGCTTTCTTT. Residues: CASTTDRAEAFF.

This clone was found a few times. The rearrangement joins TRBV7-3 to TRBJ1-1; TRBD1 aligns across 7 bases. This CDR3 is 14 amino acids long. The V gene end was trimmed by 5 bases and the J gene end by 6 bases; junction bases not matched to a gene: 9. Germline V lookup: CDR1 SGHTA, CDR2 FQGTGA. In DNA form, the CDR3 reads TGTGCCAGCAGCCCAGGGGGAATGGGCCCTGAAGCTTTCTTT. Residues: CASSPGGMGPEAFF.

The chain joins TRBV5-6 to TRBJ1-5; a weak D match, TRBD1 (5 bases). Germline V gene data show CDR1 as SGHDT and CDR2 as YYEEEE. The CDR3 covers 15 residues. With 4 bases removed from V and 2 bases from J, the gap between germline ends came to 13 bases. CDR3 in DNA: TGTGCCAGCAGCATCGGGGGTTTCGGCAATCAGCCCCAGCATTTT. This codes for CASSIGGFGNQPQHF.

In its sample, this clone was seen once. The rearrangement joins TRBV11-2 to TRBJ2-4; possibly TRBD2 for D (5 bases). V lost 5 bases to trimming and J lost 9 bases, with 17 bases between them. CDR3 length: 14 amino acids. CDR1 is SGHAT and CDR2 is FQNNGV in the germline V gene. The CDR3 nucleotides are TGTGCCAGCAGCAGCCGTGCCGAGGGTAGCATTCAGTACTTC. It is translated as CASSSRAEGSIQYF.

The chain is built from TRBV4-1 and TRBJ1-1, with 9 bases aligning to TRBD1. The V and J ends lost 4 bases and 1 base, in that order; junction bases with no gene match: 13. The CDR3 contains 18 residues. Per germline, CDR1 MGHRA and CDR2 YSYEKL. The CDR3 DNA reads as TGCGCCAGCAGCCCACTACCGGGACAGGGATTCGGGAACACTGAAGCTTTCTTT. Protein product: CASSPLPGQGFGNTEAFF.

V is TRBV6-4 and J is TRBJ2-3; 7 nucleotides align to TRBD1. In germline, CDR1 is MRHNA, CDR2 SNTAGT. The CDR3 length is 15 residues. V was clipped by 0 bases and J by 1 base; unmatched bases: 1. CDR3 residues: CASSDSGGGTDTQYF. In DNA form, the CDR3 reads TGTGCCAGCAGTGACTCAGGGGGCGGCACAGATACGCAGTATTTT.

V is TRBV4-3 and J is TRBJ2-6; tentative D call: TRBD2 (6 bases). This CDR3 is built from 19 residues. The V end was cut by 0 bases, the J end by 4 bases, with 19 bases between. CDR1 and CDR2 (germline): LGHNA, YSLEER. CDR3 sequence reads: CASSQDPWQGGSGANVLTF. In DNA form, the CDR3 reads TGCGCCAGCAGCCAAGACCCGTGGCAGGGAGGTTCGGGGGCCAACGTCCTGACTTTC.

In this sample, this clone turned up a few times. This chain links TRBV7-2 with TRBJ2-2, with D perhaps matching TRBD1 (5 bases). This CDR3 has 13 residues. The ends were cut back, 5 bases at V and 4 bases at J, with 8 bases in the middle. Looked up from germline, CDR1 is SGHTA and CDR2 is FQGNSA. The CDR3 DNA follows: TGTGCCAGCAGCCCAGGGTTCACCGGGGAGCTGTTTTTT. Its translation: CASSPGFTGELFF.

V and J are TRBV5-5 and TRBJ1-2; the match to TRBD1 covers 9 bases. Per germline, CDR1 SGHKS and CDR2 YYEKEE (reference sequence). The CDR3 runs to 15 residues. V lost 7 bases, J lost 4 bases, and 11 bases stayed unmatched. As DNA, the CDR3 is TGTGCCAGCGTATCCTCGGGACAGGGAATCTATGGCTACACCTTC. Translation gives CASVSSGQGIYGYTF.

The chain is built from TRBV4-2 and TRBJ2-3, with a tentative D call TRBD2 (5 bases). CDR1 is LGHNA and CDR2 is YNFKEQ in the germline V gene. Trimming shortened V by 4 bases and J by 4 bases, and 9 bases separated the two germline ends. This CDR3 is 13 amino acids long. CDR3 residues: CASSLEVSDTQYF. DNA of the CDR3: TGTGCCAGCAGCCTGGAGGTTTCAGATACGCAGTATTTT.

CDR3 protein: CSVEEPRSEAFF. The CDR3 region has the DNA TGCAGCGTTGAAGAACCTCGGAGTGAAGCTTTCTTT. The V gene is TRBV29-1, the J gene TRBJ1-1; unclear D gene. Germline lookup yields CDR1 SQVTM and CDR2 ANQGSEA. V lost 0 bases, J lost 7 bases, and 9 bases lay in between. The CDR3 is made up of 12 amino acids.

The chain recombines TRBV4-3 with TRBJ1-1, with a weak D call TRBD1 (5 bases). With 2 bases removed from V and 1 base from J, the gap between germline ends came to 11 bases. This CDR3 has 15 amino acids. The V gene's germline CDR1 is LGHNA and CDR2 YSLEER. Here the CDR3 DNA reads TGCGCCAGCAGCCAAATTCCTGACAGGAACACTGAAGCTTTCTTT. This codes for CASSQIPDRNTEAFF.

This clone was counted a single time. The CDR3 loop is CASSLTGDSRETQYF. The CDR3 nucleotides are TGTGCCAGCAGTTTGACGGGGGACTCCCGAGAGACCCAGTACTTC. The chain couples TRBV6-5 to TRBJ2-5, with D possibly matching TRBD2 (6 bases). CDR1 MNHEY and CDR2 SVGAGI come from the germline V gene. This CDR3 comprises 15 residues. Trimming took off 4 bases at V and 4 bases at J, with 16 bases between the two ends.

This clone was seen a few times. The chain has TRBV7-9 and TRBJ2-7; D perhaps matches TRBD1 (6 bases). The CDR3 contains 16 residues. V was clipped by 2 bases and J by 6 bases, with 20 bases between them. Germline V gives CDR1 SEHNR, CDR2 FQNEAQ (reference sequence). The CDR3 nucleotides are TGTGCCAGCAGCTTACATTGGTGGACAGAACTTCCCGAGCAGTACTTC. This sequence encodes CASSLHWWTELPEQYF.

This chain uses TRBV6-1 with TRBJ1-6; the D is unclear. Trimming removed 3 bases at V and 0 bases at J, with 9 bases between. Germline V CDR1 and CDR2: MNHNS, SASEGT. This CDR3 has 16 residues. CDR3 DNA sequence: TGTGCCAGCAGTGACAGGTTGAACTCCTATAATTCACCCCTCCACTTT. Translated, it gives CASSDRLNSYNSPLHF.

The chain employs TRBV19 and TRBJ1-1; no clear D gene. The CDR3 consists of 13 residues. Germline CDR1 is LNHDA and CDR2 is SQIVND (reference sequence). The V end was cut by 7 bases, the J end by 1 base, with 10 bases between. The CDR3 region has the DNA TGTGCCAGTATCTTGCGGGGGAACACTGAAGCTTTCTTT. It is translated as CASILRGNTEAFF.

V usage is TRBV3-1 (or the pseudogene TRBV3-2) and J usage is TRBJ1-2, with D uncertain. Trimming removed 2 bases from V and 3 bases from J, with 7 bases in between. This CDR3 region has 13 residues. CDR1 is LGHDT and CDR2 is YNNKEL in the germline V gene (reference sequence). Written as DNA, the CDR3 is TGTGCCAGCAGCCAAACAGCGGACTATGGCTACACCTTC. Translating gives CASSQTADYGYTF.

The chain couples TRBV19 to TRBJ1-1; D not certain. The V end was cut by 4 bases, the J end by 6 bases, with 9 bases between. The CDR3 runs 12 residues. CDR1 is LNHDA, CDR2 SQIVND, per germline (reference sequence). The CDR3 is CASSRPEPEAFF. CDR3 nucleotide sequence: TGTGCCAGTAGTAGGCCCGAACCTGAAGCTTTCTTT.

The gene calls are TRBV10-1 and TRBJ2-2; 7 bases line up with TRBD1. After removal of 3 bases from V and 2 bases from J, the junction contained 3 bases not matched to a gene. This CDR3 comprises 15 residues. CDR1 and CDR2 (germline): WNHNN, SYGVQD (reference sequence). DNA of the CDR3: TGCGCCAGCAGTGATGGGACAGCCAACACCGGGGAGCTGTTTTTT. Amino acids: CASSDGTANTGELFF.

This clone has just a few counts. DNA of the CDR3: TGTGCCAGTAGGCAGACAGGGGGCGTCACTGAAGCTTTCTTT. This codes for CASRQTGGVTEAFF. The chain links TRBV19 to TRBJ1-1; 10 nucleotides line up with TRBD1. This CDR3 is 14 amino acids long. Germline V gene data show CDR1 as LNHDA and CDR2 as SQIVND (reference sequence). V trimming: 6 bases; J trimming: 4 bases; junction bases outside the gene matches: 5.

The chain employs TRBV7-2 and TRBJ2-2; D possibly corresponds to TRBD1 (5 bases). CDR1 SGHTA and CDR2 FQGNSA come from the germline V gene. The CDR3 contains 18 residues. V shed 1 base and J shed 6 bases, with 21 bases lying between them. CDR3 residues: CASSLEAPGRVKAGELFF. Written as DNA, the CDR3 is TGTGCCAGCAGCTTAGAGGCCCCGGGCAGGGTGAAGGCCGGGGAGCTGTTTTTT.

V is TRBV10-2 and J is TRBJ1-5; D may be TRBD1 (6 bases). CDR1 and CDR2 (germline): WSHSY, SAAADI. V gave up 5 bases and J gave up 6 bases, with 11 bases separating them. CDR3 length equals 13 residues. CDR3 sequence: CASSLGQGQPQHF. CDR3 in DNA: TGCGCCAGCAGTTTGGGACAAGGTCAGCCCCAGCATTTT.

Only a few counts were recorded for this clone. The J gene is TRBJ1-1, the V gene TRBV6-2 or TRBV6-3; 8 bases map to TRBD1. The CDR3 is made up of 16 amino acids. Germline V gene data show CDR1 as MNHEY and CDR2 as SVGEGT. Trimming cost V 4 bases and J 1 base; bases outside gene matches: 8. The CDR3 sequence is CASSSPLGQGNTEAFF. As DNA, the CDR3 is TGTGCCAGCAGTTCACCTCTCGGACAGGGGAACACTGAAGCTTTCTTT.

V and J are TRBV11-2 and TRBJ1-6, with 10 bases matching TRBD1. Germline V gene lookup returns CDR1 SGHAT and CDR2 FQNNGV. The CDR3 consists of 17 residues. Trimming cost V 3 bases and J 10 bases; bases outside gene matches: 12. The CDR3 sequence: CASSFPRGQGRRSPLHF. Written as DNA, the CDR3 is TGTGCCAGCAGCTTCCCCCGGGGACAGGGGCGACGATCACCCCTCCACTTT.

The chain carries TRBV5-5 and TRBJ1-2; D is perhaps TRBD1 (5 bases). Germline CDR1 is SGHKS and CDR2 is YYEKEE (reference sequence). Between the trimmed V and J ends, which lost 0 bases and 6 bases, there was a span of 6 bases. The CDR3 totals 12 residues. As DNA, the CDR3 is TGTGCCAGCAGCTTGGCCAGGGATGGCTACACCTTC. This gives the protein CASSLARDGYTF.

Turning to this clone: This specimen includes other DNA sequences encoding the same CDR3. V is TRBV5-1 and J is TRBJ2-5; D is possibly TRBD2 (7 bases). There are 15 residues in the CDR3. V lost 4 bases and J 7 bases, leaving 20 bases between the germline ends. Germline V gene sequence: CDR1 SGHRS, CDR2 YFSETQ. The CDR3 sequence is CASSVSAGAEGTQYF. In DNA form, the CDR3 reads TGCGCCAGCAGCGTCTCGGCGGGGGCGGAGGGGACCCAGTACTTC.

The CDR3 nucleotides read TGTGCCAGCAGTTACTCCGAACTTTATGGCTACACCTTC. As protein: CASSYSELYGYTF. The chain combines TRBV6-5 with TRBJ1-2; D is uncertain. Germline V lookup: CDR1 MNHEY, CDR2 SVGAGI. The CDR3 runs 13 residues. With 0 bases removed from V and 5 bases from J, the gap between germline ends came to 7 bases.

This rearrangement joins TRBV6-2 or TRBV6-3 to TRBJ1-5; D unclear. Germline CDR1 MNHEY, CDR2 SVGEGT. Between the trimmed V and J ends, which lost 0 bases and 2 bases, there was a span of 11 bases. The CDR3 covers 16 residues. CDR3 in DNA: TGTGCCAGCAGTTACTCACCCCGCTCGGGCAATCAGCCCCAGCATTTT. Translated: CASSYSPRSGNQPQHF.

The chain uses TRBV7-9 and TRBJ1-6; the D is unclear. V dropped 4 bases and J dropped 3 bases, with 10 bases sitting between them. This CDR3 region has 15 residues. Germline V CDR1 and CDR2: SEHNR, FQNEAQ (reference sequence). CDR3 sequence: CASSSSGSYNSPLHF. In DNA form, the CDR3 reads TGTGCCAGCAGCTCCTCTGGCAGCTATAATTCACCCCTCCACTTT. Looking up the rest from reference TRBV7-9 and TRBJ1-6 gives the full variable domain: DTGVSQNPRHKITKRGQNVTFRCDPISEHNRLYWYRQTLGQGPEFLTYFQNEAQLEKSRLLSDRFSAERPKGSFSTLEIQRTEQGDSAMYLCASSSSGSYNSPLHFGNGTRLTVT.